This TCR beta chain was sequenced during a study of CD8 T cells in ankylosing spondylitis. In TCRdb, the 5' RACE reads were re-called with MiXCR into one record per CDR3 protein. Found here are 150,000 or so distinct CDR3 sequences, approximately 10% of them singletons; the top ten hold 29%. Many counts were recorded for this clonotype. CDR1 MGHDK and CDR2 SYGVNS come from the germline V gene. Trimming cost V 3 bases and J 0 bases, with 15 bases left between them. This CDR3 is 17 amino acids long. The receptor was derived from a male donor with ankylosing spondylitis or in good health (not recorded which). The sequencing sample was made of blood, either unsorted or a sorted T cell fraction (not recorded which). The V call is TRBV25-1, the J call TRBJ1-3; D is possibly TRBD1 (6 bases). CDR3 bases: TGTGCCAGCAGTGATCACACGGACAGACCCTCTGGAAACACCATATATTTT. Amino acid sequence: CASSDHTDRPSGNTIYF.